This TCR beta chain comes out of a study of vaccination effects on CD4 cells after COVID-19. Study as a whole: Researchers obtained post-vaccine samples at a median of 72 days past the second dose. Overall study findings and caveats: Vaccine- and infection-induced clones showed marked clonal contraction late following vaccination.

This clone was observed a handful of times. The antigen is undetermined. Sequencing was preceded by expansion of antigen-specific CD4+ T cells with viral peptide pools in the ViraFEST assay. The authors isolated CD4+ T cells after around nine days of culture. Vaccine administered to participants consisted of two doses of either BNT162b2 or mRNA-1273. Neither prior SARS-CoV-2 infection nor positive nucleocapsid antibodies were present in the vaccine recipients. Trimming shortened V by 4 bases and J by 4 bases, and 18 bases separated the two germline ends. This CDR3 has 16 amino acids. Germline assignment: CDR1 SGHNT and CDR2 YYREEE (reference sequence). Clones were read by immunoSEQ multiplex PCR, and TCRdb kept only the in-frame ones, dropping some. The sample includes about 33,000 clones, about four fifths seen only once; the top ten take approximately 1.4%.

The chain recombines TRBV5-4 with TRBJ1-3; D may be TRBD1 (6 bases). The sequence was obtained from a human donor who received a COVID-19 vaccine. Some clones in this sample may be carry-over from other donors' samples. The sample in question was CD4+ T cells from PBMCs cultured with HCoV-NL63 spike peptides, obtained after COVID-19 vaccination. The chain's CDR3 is CASSSAGAVRGNTIYF. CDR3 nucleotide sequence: TGTGCCAGCAGCAGTGCGGGGGCGGTTCGAGGAAACACCATATATTTT.